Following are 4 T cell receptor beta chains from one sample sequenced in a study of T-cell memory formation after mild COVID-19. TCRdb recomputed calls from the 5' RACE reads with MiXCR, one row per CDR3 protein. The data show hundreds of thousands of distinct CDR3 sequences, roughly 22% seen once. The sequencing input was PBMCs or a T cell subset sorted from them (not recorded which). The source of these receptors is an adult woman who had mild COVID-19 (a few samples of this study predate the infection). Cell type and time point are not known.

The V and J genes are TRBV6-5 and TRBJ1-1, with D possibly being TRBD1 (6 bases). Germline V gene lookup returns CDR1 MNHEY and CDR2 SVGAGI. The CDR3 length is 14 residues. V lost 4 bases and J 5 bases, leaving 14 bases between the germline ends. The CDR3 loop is CASSFLQGGTEAFF. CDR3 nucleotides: TGTGCCAGCAGTTTCCTACAGGGTGGGACTGAAGCTTTCTTT.

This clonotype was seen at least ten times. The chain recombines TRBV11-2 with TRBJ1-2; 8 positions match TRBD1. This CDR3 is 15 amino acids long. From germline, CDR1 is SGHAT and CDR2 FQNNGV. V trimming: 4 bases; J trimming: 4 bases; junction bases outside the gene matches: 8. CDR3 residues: CASSSAGTGAYGYTF. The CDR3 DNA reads TGTGCCAGCAGCTCCGCCGGGACAGGAGCCTATGGCTACACCTTC.

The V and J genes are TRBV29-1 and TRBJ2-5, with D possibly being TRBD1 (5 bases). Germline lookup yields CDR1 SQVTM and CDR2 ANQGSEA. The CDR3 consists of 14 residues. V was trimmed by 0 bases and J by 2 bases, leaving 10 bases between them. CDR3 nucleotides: TGCAGCGTTGAAGATTACACAGGACAAGAGACCCAGTACTTC. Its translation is CSVEDYTGQETQYF.

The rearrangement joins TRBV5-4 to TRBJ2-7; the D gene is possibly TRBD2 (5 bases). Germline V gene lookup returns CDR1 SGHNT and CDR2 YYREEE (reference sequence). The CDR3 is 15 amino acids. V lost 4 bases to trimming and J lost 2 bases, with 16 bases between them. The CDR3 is CASSRFSAEAYEQYF. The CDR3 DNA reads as TGTGCCAGCAGCCGGTTTTCAGCGGAAGCCTACGAGCAGTACTTC.